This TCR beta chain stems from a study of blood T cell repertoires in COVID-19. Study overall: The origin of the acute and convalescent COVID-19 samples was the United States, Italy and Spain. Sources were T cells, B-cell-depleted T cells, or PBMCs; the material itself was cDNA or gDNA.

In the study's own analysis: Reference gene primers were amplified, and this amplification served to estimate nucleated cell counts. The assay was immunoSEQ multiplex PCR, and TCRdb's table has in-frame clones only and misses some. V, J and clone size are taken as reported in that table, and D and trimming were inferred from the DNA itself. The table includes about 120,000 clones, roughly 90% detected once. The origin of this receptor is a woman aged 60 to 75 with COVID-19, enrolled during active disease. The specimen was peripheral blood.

The CDR3 spells CASSFGGGGSQETQYF. The CDR3 nucleotides are TGTGCCAGCAGCTTTGGAGGGGGGGGTTCCCAAGAGACCCAGTACTTC. This chain joins TRBV7-6 and TRBJ2-5; TRBD2 is a possible D gene (7 bases). CDR1 is SGHVS and CDR2 is FNYEAQ in the germline V gene. Trimming removed 3 bases from V and 1 base from J, with 15 bases in between. The length of the CDR3 is 16 residues.